The 27 T cell receptor beta chains below come from one sample, sequenced in a study of regulatory T cells in long-lasting Graves disease. Time point in this sample: newly diagnosed GD, antithyroid drugs for less than 3 months. After RNA was extracted from PBMCs, the TCR library was made from it. Relying on iRepertoire HTBI primers and Arm-PCR of CDR3 regions, the team built TCR beta libraries. One entry per CDR3 protein, called by TCRdb with MiXCR from the multiplex PCR reads. The table shows some 500,000 distinct CDR3 sequences, with roughly 14% occurring only once. The same sample was also used in a study of T cells in Graves' hyperthyroidism and ophthalmopathy.

The input for sequencing was peripheral blood mononuclear cells (PBMCs), taken at new diagnosis, from a patient treated with antithyroid drugs. These receptor sequences come from a man aged 30-40 years with Graves disease.

This clonotype was seen many times. The chain carries TRBV18 and TRBJ1-1; maybe TRBD1 (5 bases). The germline V gene has CDR1 KGHSH and CDR2 LQKENI. V was trimmed by 3 bases and J by 1 base, leaving 9 bases between them. The CDR3 sequence is 14 residues long. CDR3 DNA: TGTGCCAGCTCACCGGAACAGGCGAACACTGAAGCTTTCTTT. It specifies CASSPEQANTEAFF.

The V and J genes are TRBV20-1 and TRBJ1-2, with 10 bases identical to TRBD1. The trim removed 6 bases at V and 8 bases at J, leaving 12 bases unmatched. The CDR3 runs 14 residues. The germline V gene encodes CDR1 DFQATT and CDR2 SNEGSKA (reference sequence). The CDR3: CSAEGGTGDWGYTF. In DNA, the CDR3 is TGCAGTGCCGAAGGGGGGACAGGGGATTGGGGCTACACCTTC.

This clonotype was detected many times. The V and J genes are TRBV20-1 and TRBJ1-6, with D possibly matching TRBD1 (5 bases). Trimming cost V 2 bases and J 0 bases, with 14 bases left between them. The CDR3 length is 17 residues. Germline V gene lookup returns CDR1 DFQATT and CDR2 SNEGSKA (reference sequence). The CDR3 loop is CSARTDSDSSYNSPLHF. The DNA of the CDR3 is TGCAGTGCTAGAACAGACAGTGATAGCTCCTATAATTCACCCCTCCACTTT.

The V and J genes are TRBV25-1 and TRBJ1-4, with unresolved D. Trimming took 3 bases from V and 5 from J, leaving 7 bases between them. Per the germline V gene, CDR1 is MGHDK and CDR2 is SYGVNS. The CDR3 totals 13 residues. This chain's CDR3 is CASSDYGNEKLFF. In DNA, the CDR3 is TGTGCCAGCAGTGACTACGGGAATGAAAAACTGTTTTTT.

This clonotype was recorded many times. The CDR3 spells CASTLDGASSGANVLTF. The CDR3 DNA follows: TGTGCCAGCACCTTGGATGGGGCCAGCTCTGGGGCCAACGTCCTGACTTTC. The J gene is TRBJ2-6, the V gene TRBV6-1; D is perhaps TRBD1 (5 bases). Germline values: CDR1 MNHNS, CDR2 SASEGT. The ends were cut back, 7 bases at V and 0 bases at J, with 16 bases in the middle. This CDR3 is built from 17 residues.

This clonotype was observed once. J is TRBJ2-3 and V is TRBV20-1; 7 nucleotides line up with TRBD2. J lost 4 bases, V lost 5 bases, and 12 bases had no gene match. The germline V gene encodes CDR1 DFQATT and CDR2 SNEGSKA (reference sequence). The CDR3 is 15 residues long. CDR3 amino acids: CSAAYRGSRSDTQYF. In DNA, the CDR3 is TGCAGTGCTGCATATCGCGGGAGTAGGTCAGATACGCAGTATTTT.

J is TRBJ1-5 and V is TRBV19; D unresolved. Germline V gene data show CDR1 as LNHDA and CDR2 as SQIVND (reference sequence). Between the trimmed V and J ends, which lost 5 bases and 6 bases, there was a span of 17 bases. This CDR3 has 15 residues. The CDR3 DNA reads TGTGCCAGTAGTCCGCGTTGGGAGAAGGGTCAGCCCCAGCATTTT. It is translated as CASSPRWEKGQPQHF.

Of note for this clonotype: This may stem from a read error, because a much larger clone lies one nucleotide away. This sequence joins TRBV5-8 and TRBJ2-3; D may be TRBD1 or TRBD2 (5 bases each). Germline-derived CDR1 and CDR2 are SGHTS and YDEGEE. This CDR3 comprises 12 residues. V lost 4 bases to trimming and J lost 8 bases, with 11 bases between them. For the CDR3, the DNA is TGTGCCAGCAGCCCGGGACCCCGTACGCAGTATTTT. Its protein is CASSPGPRTQYF. Full variable domain (rest looked up from reference TRBV5-8 and TRBJ2-3): EAGVTQSPTHLIKTRGQQATLRCSPISGHTSVYWYQQALGLGLQFLLWYDEGEERNRGNFPPRFSGRQFPNYSSELNVNALELEDSALYLCASSPGPRTQYFGPGTRLTVL.

This clonotype was observed a few times. The rearrangement joins TRBV15 to TRBJ1-6; tentatively, D is TRBD1 (5 bases). V lost 2 bases, J lost 6 bases, and 14 bases lay in between. Germline V lookup: CDR1 LNHNV, CDR2 YYDKDF (reference sequence). The CDR3 consists of 16 residues. In DNA form, the CDR3 reads TGTGCCACCAGCAGATACGGGACCCCGTCTAATTCACCCCTCCACTTT. It specifies CATSRYGTPSNSPLHF.

The table lists this clonotype with a few counts. The chain employs TRBV28 and TRBJ2-2; D unresolved. The CDR3 spans 11 residues. Germline assignment: CDR1 MDHEN and CDR2 SYDVKM. The V and J ends lost 3 bases and 9 bases respectively, with 5 bases between them. The CDR3 loop reads CASSLGRELFF. DNA of the CDR3: TGTGCCAGCAGTTTGGGCCGGGAGCTGTTTTTT.

This clonotype was counted many times. The chain links TRBV28 to TRBJ1-4, with 9 positions matching TRBD1. V trimming: 7 bases; J trimming: 8 bases; junction bases outside the gene matches: 8. CDR3 length: 14 amino acids. CDR1 and CDR2 from the germline V gene are MDHEN and SYDVKM. The CDR3 coding sequence is TGTGCCAGCATTATGACAGGGGGAGGCGAAAAACTGTTTTTT. This sequence encodes CASIMTGGGEKLFF.

In this sample, this clonotype turned up many times. One end of the junction fails to match germline, which may point to a read error. The chain joins TRBV7-9 to TRBJ2-3; TRBD1 matches at 7 bases. The CDR3 has 16 residues. Germline CDR1 reads SEHNR; CDR2 reads FQNEAQ (reference sequence). The CDR3 nucleotides read TGTGCCAGCAGCTTACGCCAGACAGGGTCCACAGAAACGCAGTATTTT. Its protein product is CASSLRQTGSTETQYF.

This clonotype has just a few counts. The rearrangement joins TRBV6-2 or TRBV6-3 to TRBJ2-3, with TRBD2 matching over 7 bases. The CDR3 sequence is 16 residues long. CDR1 and CDR2 from the germline V gene are MNHEY and SVGEGT. Trimming took 10 bases from V and 5 from J; bases not matched to a gene: 18. The CDR3 region is CATHFAGARLRDTQYF. The CDR3 bases are TGTGCCACCCATTTCGCGGGAGCCCGGTTACGAGATACGCAGTATTTT.

The chain couples TRBV7-8 to TRBJ1-5; a possible D gene is TRBD1 (5 bases). The ends were cut back, 1 base at V and 5 bases at J, with 18 bases in the middle. The CDR3 loop spans 17 amino acids. Germline V CDR1 and CDR2: SGHVS, FQNEAQ. CDR3 in amino acids: CASSLEGPYFEDQPQHF. CDR3 coding DNA: TGTGCCAGCAGCTTAGAGGGACCGTACTTCGAGGATCAGCCCCAGCATTTT. Filled out from reference TRBV7-8 and TRBJ1-5, the complete variable domain reads GAGVSQSPRYKVAKRGQDVALRCDPISGHVSLFWYQQALGQGPEFLTYFQNEAQLDKSGLPSDRFFAERPEGSVSTLKIQRTQQEDSAVYLCASSLEGPYFEDQPQHFGDGTRLSIL.

The gene calls are TRBV20-1 and TRBJ2-5, with no clear D. V shed 6 bases and J shed 1 base, with 18 bases lying between them. The CDR3 covers 15 residues. Germline values: CDR1 DFQATT, CDR2 SNEGSKA (reference sequence). The CDR3 DNA sequence: TGCAGTGCAGCCACCGCCCTTAACTTCCAAGAGACCCAGTACTTC. Translated, it gives CSAATALNFQETQYF.

Ten or more counts support this clonotype. The chain has TRBV3-1 and TRBJ1-4, with D possibly TRBD1 on 6 matching bases. Trimming left V 4 bases short and J 5 bases short, with 17 bases between. The CDR3 has 16 residues. The germline V gene encodes CDR1 LGHDT and CDR2 YNNKEL (reference sequence). CDR3 nucleotide sequence: TGTGCCAGCAGCCCCCTCCAGACAGGCTCAAATGAAAAACTGTTTTTT. It yields the protein CASSPLQTGSNEKLFF.

This clonotype was recorded at least ten times. An end of the junction does not agree with germline; a read error may underlie this. This chain uses TRBV5-1 with TRBJ2-7, with TRBD1 matching over 7 bases. Germline-derived CDR1 and CDR2 are SGHRS and YFSETQ. CDR3 length: 13 residues. CDR3 residues: CASSWGQTYEQYF. CDR3 bases: TGTGCCAGCAGCTGGGGACAGACCTACGAGCAGTACTTC.

This clonotype appeared a few times. No conserved phenylalanine or tryptophan ends this CDR3, so it is likely a read error. This rearrangement joins TRBV7-2 to TRBJ2-7, with 10 bases matching TRBD2. The germline V gene has CDR1 SGHTA and CDR2 FQGNSA. The CDR3 is made up of 16 amino acids. The V gene end was trimmed by 0 bases and the J gene end by 3 bases; junction bases not matched to a gene: 5. Here the CDR3 reads CASSLAIGLAVYEQYL. CDR3 sequence (DNA): TGTGCCAGCAGCTTAGCGATAGGACTAGCGGTCTACGAGCAGTACCTC.

This clonotype was picked up many times. The CDR3 sequence: CASSQERRGTQYF. The CDR3 nucleotides are TGTGCCAGCAGCCAAGAACGGAGGGGGACCCAGTACTTC. The chain joins TRBV7-3 to TRBJ2-5, with a weak D call TRBD2 (6 bases). Looked up from germline, CDR1 is SGHTA and CDR2 is FQGTGA. The V end lost 5 bases, the J end lost 7 bases, and 14 bases lay between the germline ends. CDR3 length equals 13 residues.

This clonotype came up many times. The chain has TRBV20-1 and TRBJ2-3; perhaps TRBD1 as D (6 bases). Germline assignment: CDR1 DFQATT and CDR2 SNEGSKA (reference sequence). Trimming stripped 5 bases from V and 2 bases from J, with 14 bases between. This CDR3 region has 14 residues. CDR3 DNA sequence: TGCAGTGCTCCCCCAGGGGACGACACAGATACGCAGTATTTT. As protein: CSAPPGDDTDTQYF.

This clonotype was recorded at least ten times. This chain joins TRBV2 and TRBJ2-4; the D call may be TRBD1 or TRBD2 (5 bases each). V gave up 8 bases and J gave up 0 bases, with 11 bases separating them. CDR1 SNHLY and CDR2 FYNNEI come from the germline V gene. The CDR3 extends over 14 amino acids. This CDR3 is CASGTVEAKNIQYF. As DNA, the CDR3 is TGTGCCAGCGGGACGGTGGAAGCCAAAAACATTCAGTACTTC.

This clonotype was counted a few times. The chain uses TRBV5-1 and TRBJ2-5, with D tentatively TRBD2 (6 bases). This CDR3 region has 14 residues. Germline-derived CDR1 and CDR2 are SGHRS and YFSETQ. Trimming pared 0 bases from V and 4 bases from J, leaving 10 bases between. The CDR3 DNA is TGCGCCAGCAGCTTGGCCGGGGGAACAGAGACCCAGTACTTC. Protein product: CASSLAGGTETQYF.

This clonotype showed up many times. The gene calls are TRBV6-2 or TRBV6-3 and TRBJ2-5, with 13 bases aligning to TRBD2. This CDR3 has 15 residues. V dropped 6 bases and J dropped 5; count of bases not matched to a gene: 6. Germline CDR1 reads MNHEY; CDR2 reads SVGEGT. The CDR3 sequence: CASRATLAGGETQYF. The CDR3 DNA follows: TGTGCCAGCAGGGCCACACTAGCGGGAGGGGAGACCCAGTACTTC.

This clonotype appeared many times. V and J are TRBV10-3 and TRBJ2-6, with 8 bases matching TRBD1. This CDR3 contains 17 residues. J lost 2 bases, V lost 8 bases, and 11 bases had no gene match. The germline V gene encodes CDR1 ENHRY and CDR2 SYGVKD. The CDR3 region has the DNA TGTGCCATCGGCAATACAGGGGGTTCAGCTGGGGCCAACGTCCTGACTTTC. It translates to CAIGNTGGSAGANVLTF.

There are many counts of this clonotype. This chain joins TRBV6-1 and TRBJ2-5; possible D gene TRBD1, 6 bases. The CDR3 has 13 amino acids. The V and J ends lost 8 bases and 5 bases respectively, with 15 bases between them. The germline V gene encodes CDR1 MNHNS and CDR2 SASEGT. The CDR3 is CASQQGLRETQYF. For the CDR3, the DNA is TGTGCCAGCCAACAGGGATTAAGGGAGACCCAGTACTTC.

This clonotype was seen a handful of times. This chain links TRBV18 with TRBJ1-2; 8 nucleotides line up with TRBD1. CDR1 and CDR2 from the germline V gene are KGHSH and LQKENI. Losses at the gene ends were 2 bases for V and 3 bases for J; bases not matched to a gene: 5. CDR3 length equals 15 residues. CDR3 amino acids: CASSPKDRVDYGYTF. CDR3 DNA: TGTGCCAGCTCACCAAAGGACAGGGTTGACTATGGCTACACCTTC.

The J gene is TRBJ2-1, the V gene TRBV7-2, with no clear D. With 2 bases removed from V and 0 bases from J, the gap between germline ends came to 5 bases. The germline CDR1 and CDR2 sequences are SGHTA and FQGNSA. The CDR3 length is 14 residues. The CDR3 DNA reads TGTGCCAGCAGCTTATATCGCTCCTACAATGAGCAGTTCTTC. This translates into CASSLYRSYNEQFF. Drawing the rest from reference TRBV7-2 and TRBJ2-1, the complete variable domain is GAGVSQSPSNKVTEKGKDVELRCDPISGHTALYWYRQSLGQGLEFLIYFQGNSAPDKSGLPSDRFSAERTGGSVSTLTIQRTQQEDSAVYLCASSLYRSYNEQFFGPGTRLTVL.